This T cell receptor beta chain comes out of a study of cytomegalovirus exposure and HLA in healthy donors. Study outcomes and limitations: Confirmation was obtained in vitro that three CMV-associated chains are specific for CMV antigens. The investigators catalogued about 170 TCR beta chains as cytomegalovirus-associated. The classifier, whose performance was assessed in both the original and validation cohorts, reportedly diagnosed cytomegalovirus status with high specificity and sensitivity.

Profiled with immunoSEQ multiplex PCR; TCRdb holds only in-frame clones, not every one. The sample has approximately 240,000 clones, 90% to 95% seen once; the top ten hold approximately 1.1%. As concerns this clone: Its antigen is not identified.

The CDR3 consists of 13 residues. Germline V gene data show CDR1 as SEHNR and CDR2 as FQNEAQ (reference sequence). Trimming left V 7 bases short and J 1 base short, with 10 bases between. The donors were members of the validation cohort comprising approximately 110 subjects, separate from the roughly 690-subject first cohort. The gene calls are TRBV7-9 and TRBJ1-1, with no clear D. The specimen was PBMCs. This TCR came from a woman in her late teens or twenties in good health and CMV-seronegative. The CDR3 bases are TGTGCCAGCATCGGGAGGAAGAACACTGAAGCTTTCTTT. It encodes CASIGRKNTEAFF.